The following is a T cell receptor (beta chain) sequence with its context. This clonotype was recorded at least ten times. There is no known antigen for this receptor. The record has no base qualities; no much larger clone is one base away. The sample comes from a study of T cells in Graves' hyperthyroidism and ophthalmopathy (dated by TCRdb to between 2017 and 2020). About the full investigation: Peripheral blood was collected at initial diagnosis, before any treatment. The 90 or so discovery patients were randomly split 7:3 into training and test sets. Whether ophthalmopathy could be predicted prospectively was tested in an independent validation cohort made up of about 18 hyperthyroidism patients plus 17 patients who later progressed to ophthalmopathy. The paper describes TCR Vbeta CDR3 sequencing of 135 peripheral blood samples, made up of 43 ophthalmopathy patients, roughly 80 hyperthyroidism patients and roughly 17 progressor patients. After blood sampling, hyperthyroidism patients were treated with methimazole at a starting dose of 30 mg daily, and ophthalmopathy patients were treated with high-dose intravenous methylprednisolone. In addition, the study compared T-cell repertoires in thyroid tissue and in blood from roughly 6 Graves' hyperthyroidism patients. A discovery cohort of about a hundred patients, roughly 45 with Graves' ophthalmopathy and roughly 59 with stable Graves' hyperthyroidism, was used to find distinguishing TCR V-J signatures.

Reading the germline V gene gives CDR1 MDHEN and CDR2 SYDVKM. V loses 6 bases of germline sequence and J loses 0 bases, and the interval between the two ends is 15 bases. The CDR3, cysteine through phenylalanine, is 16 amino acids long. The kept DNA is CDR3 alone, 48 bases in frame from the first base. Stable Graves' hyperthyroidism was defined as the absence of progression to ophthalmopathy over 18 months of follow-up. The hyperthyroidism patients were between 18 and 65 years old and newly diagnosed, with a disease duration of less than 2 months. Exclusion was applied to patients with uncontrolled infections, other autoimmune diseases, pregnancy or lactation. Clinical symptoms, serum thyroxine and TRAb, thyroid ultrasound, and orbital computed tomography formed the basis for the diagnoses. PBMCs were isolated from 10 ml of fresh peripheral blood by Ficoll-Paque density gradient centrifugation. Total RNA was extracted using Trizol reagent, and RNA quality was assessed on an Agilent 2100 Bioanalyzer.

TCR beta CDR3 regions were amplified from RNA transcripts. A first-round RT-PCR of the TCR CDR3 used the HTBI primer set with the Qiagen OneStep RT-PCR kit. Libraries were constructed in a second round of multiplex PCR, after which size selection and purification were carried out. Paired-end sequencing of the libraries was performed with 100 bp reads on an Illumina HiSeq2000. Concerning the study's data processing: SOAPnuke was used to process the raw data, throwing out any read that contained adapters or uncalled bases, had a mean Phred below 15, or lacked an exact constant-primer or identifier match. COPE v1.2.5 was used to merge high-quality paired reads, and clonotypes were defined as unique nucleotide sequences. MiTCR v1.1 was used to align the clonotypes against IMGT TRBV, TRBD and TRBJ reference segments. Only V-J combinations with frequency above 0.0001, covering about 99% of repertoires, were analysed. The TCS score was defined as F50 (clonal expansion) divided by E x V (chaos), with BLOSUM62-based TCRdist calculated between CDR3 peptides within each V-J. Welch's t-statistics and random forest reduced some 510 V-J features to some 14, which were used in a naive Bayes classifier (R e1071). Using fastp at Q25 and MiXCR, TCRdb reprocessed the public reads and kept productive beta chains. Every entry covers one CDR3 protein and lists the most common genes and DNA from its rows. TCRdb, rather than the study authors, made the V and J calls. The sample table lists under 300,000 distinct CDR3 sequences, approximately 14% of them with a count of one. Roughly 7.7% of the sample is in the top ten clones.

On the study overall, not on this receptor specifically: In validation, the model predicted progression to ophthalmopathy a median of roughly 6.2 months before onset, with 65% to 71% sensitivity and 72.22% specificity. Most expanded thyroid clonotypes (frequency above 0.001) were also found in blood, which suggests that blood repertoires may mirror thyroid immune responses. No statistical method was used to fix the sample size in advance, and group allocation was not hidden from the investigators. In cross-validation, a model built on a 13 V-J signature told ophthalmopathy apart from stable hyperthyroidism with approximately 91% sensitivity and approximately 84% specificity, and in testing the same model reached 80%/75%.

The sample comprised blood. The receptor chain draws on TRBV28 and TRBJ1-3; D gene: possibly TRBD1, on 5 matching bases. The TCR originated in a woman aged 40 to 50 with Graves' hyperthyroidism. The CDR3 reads CASSSGTDYSGNTIYF. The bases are TGTGCCAGCAGCTCCGGGACGGATTACTCTGGAAACACCATATATTTT.